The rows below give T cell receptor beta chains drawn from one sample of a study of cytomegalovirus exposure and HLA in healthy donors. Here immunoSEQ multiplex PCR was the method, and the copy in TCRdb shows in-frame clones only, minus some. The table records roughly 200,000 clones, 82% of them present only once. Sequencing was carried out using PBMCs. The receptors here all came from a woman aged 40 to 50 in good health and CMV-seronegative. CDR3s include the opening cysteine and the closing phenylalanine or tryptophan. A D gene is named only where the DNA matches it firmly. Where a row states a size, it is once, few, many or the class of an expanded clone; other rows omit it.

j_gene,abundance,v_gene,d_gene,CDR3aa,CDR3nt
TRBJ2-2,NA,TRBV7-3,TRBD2,CASSLLGAGSPGELFF,TGTGCCAGCAGCTTATTGGGAGCGGGGTCGCCCGGGGAGCTGTTTTTT
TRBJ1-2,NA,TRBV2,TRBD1,CASSAPGGGYGYTF,TGTGCCAGCAGCGCTCCAGGGGGCGGCTATGGCTACACCTTC
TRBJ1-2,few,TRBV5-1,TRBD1,CASSLDRGYGYTF,TGCGCCAGCAGCTTGGACAGGGGGTATGGCTACACCTTC
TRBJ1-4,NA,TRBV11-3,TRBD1,CASSVRTGGAEKLFF,TGTGCCAGCAGCGTCCGGACAGGGGGTGCTGAAAAACTGTTTTTT
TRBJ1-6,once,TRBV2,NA,CASSEAGMNNSPLHF,TGTGCCAGCAGTGAGGCGGGAATGAATAATTCACCCCTCCACTTT
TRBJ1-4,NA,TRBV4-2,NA,CASSQVWSATNEKLFF,TGTGCCAGCAGCCAAGTCTGGAGCGCAACTAATGAAAAACTGTTTTTT
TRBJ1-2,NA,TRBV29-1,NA,CSVEPYLNYGYPF,TGCAGCGTTGAACCTTACCTTAACTATGGCTACCCCTTC
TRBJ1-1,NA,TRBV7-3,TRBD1,CASSQTGLRTEAFF,TGTGCCAGCAGCCAGACAGGGCTGCGGACTGAAGCTTTCTTT
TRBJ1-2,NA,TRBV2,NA,CASSPRANYGYTF,TGTGCCAGCAGTCCCAGGGCAAACTATGGCTACACCTTC
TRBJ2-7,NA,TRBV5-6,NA,CASSPLEGTLTYEQYF,TGTGCCAGCAGCCCCTTGGAGGGCACCCTCACCTACGAGCAGTACTTC
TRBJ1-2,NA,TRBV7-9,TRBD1,CASSLGGQAPHGYTF,TGTGCCAGCAGCTTAGGAGGACAGGCTCCTCATGGCTACACCTTC